Sequencing of this T cell receptor beta chain was carried out in a study of CD8 T cells in Susac syndrome. RNA totalling about 0.5 to 1 ug underwent reverse transcription with random hexamers. The authors amplified TCR beta CDR3 across 54 Vbeta and 13 Jbeta using immunoSEQ multiplex PCR. TCRdb reanalysed the immunoSEQ multiplex PCR reads using MiXCR and keeps one entry per CDR3 protein. The sample lists 150,000 or so distinct CDR3 sequences; 94% were seen once. The CD8+ and CD4+ T cells were isolated magnetically using a negative isolation approach, whereas the TEMRA cells were enriched by FACS. The CDR3 has 17 amino acids. The V gene's germline CDR1 is DFQATT and CDR2 SNEGSKA (reference sequence). With V trimmed by 3 bases and J by 0 bases, 13 bases remained unmatched.

The clonotype originates from a human donor with multiple sclerosis. V is TRBV20-1 and J is TRBJ1-1, with 7 nucleotides matching TRBD1. Sequencing was carried out using CD8+ T cells from PBMCs. CDR3 DNA: TGCAGTGCTAGCTTTCGTGGGACAGACTACATGAACACTGAAGCTTTCTTT. Translated, it gives CSASFRGTDYMNTEAFF.